Shown below are 29 T cell receptor beta chains from a single sample sequenced in a study of blood T cell repertoires in COVID-19. Profiled with immunoSEQ multiplex PCR; TCRdb holds only in-frame clones, not every one. The sample carries about 150,000 clones, about nine tenths recorded once. Sequenced sample: peripheral blood. Receptors originate from a human donor in a cohort sampled during active COVID-19.

The genes are TRBV4-2 and TRBJ1-4; 8 nucleotides line up with TRBD1. Trimming took 1 base from V and 4 from J; bases not matched to a gene: 2. Germline CDR1 and CDR2: LGHNA and YNFKEQ. The CDR3 is 15 residues long. CDR3 in DNA: TGTGCCAGCAGCCAAGGTGACAGGGGTAATGAAAAACTGTTTTTT. Protein sequence: CASSQGDRGNEKLFF.

CDR3: CASSFRASGETQYF. The CDR3, as DNA: TGTGCCAGCAGTTTCAGGGCAAGCGGGGAGACCCAGTACTTC. The J gene is TRBJ2-5, the V gene TRBV27, with a tentative D call TRBD2 (6 bases). This CDR3 is built from 14 residues. Germline V gene sequence: CDR1 MNHEY, CDR2 SMNVEV (reference sequence). V shed 3 bases and J shed 5 bases, with 13 bases lying between them.

The rearrangement uses TRBV6-5 and TRBJ1-1, with TRBD1 as a possible D gene (5 bases). The CDR3 runs 15 residues. Trimming pared 3 bases from V and 1 base from J, leaving 12 bases between. Germline values: CDR1 MNHEY, CDR2 SVGAGI. The CDR3 DNA sequence: TGTGCCAGCAGTTATGCCCGAACAGGGAACACTGAAGCTTTCTTT. Protein: CASSYARTGNTEAFF.

This chain links TRBV5-1 with TRBJ1-4; 9 bases line up with TRBD1. Trimming removed 0 bases from V and 4 bases from J; junction bases left unmatched: 1. CDR1 is SGHRS and CDR2 is YFSETQ in the germline V gene. The CDR3 contains 15 residues. The DNA of the CDR3 is TGCGCCAGCAGCTTGGGGGACAGGGATAATGAAAAACTGTTTTTT. Translated, it gives CASSLGDRDNEKLFF.

V gene TRBV3-1 (or the pseudogene TRBV3-2) combines with J gene TRBJ2-7, with 7 bases fitting TRBD2. The CDR3 has 17 residues. The J segment lost 2 bases and the V segment lost 1 base, leaving 11 bases of the junction unmatched. Germline values: CDR1 LGHDT, CDR2 YNNKEL (reference sequence). The CDR3 sequence: CASSQVARGGHTYEQYF. The CDR3, as DNA: TGTGCCAGCAGCCAAGTGGCAAGGGGAGGGCACACCTACGAGCAGTACTTC.

The chain recombines TRBV28 with TRBJ1-5; D may be TRBD1 (5 bases). Between the trimmed V and J ends, which lost 1 base and 3 bases, there was a span of 16 bases. The CDR3 is 17 residues long. CDR1 is MDHEN and CDR2 is SYDVKM in the germline V gene. Here the CDR3 reads CASSLYGAAIPNQPQHF. The CDR3 nucleotides read TGTGCCAGCAGTTTATATGGGGCTGCGATCCCCAATCAGCCCCAGCATTTT.

The V and J genes are TRBV5-1 and TRBJ1-1; TRBD1 matches at 10 bases. The V and J ends lost 2 bases and 4 bases, in that order; junction bases with no gene match: 8. The CDR3 spans 16 residues. Germline CDR1 reads SGHRS; CDR2 reads YFSETQ. CDR3: CASSLNPGQGTTEAFF. The DNA of the CDR3 is TGCGCCAGCAGCTTAAATCCGGGACAGGGGACCACTGAAGCTTTCTTT.

The gene calls are TRBV28 and TRBJ1-1; D call uncertain. V gave up 6 bases and J gave up 4 bases, with 12 bases separating them. The CDR3 contains 13 residues. Germline assignment: CDR1 MDHEN and CDR2 SYDVKM. The CDR3 DNA reads as TGTGCCAGCAGGCCGATGGCTGTCACTGAAGCTTTCTTT. It yields the protein CASRPMAVTEAFF.

The chain carries TRBV3-1 (or the pseudogene TRBV3-2) and TRBJ2-3; D is possibly TRBD1 (5 bases). CDR1 is LGHDT, CDR2 YNNKEL, per germline (reference sequence). V was clipped by 8 bases and J by 2 bases, with 11 bases between them. The CDR3 loop spans 13 amino acids. CDR3 amino acids: CASGPGPTDTQYF. The CDR3 DNA is TGTGCCAGCGGGCCAGGGCCCACAGATACGCAGTATTTT.

This clone was detected a few times. This chain joins TRBV5-1 and TRBJ2-1; 10 positions match TRBD2. The CDR3 runs 15 residues. V shed 4 bases and J 0 bases; nucleotides not matched to a gene: 1. Germline loops: CDR1 SGHRS, CDR2 YFSETQ. CDR3 coding DNA: TGCGCCAGCAGCCCTAGCGGGAGCTCCTACAATGAGCAGTTCTTC. Encoded protein: CASSPSGSSYNEQFF.

The DNA for the CDR3 is TGTGCCAGCAGCCCCGGGGGACAGGGCTATGGCTACACCTTC. This encodes CASSPGGQGYGYTF. The J gene is TRBJ1-2, the V gene TRBV28; 9 bases are a match to TRBD1. This CDR3 comprises 14 residues. CDR1 and CDR2 from the germline V gene are MDHEN and SYDVKM. V dropped 6 bases and J dropped 4; count of bases not matched to a gene: 6.

V gene TRBV11-2 combines with J gene TRBJ2-1, with TRBD2 identical over 11 bases. Losses at the gene ends were 6 bases for V and 6 bases for J; bases not matched to a gene: 7. Germline V lookup: CDR1 SGHAT, CDR2 FQNNGV. The length of the CDR3 is 15 residues. The CDR3 DNA reads as TGTGCCAGCAGGTTCGAACTAGCGGGAGCCAATGAGCAGTTCTTC. Translated, it gives CASRFELAGANEQFF.

V usage is TRBV3-1 (or the pseudogene TRBV3-2) and J usage is TRBJ2-5; 13 bases are shared with TRBD2. Germline CDR1 reads LGHDT; CDR2 reads YNNKEL (reference sequence). The CDR3 length is 17 residues. Losses at the gene ends were 3 bases for V and 1 base for J; bases not matched to a gene: 5. In DNA form, the CDR3 reads TGTGCCAGCAGCCAGAAGACTAGCGGGAGGTCCCAAGAGACCCAGTACTTC. Protein: CASSQKTSGRSQETQYF.

The chain has TRBV28 and TRBJ2-7; 10 nucleotides agree with TRBD1. The V gene end was trimmed by 6 bases and the J gene end by 8 bases; junction bases not matched to a gene: 13. The CDR3 has 15 amino acids. Germline-derived CDR1 and CDR2 are MDHEN and SYDVKM. The CDR3 loop is CASSLRDRGSWKQYF. The CDR3 region has the DNA TGTGCCAGCAGCCTCCGGGACAGGGGAAGTTGGAAGCAGTACTTC.

The chain couples TRBV6-6 to TRBJ1-5; D perhaps matches TRBD1 (5 bases). CDR1 is MNHNY and CDR2 is SVGAGI in the germline V gene (reference sequence). CDR3 length: 14 residues. Deletions cut 2 bases from V and 6 bases from J, with 11 bases between. Written as DNA, the CDR3 is TGTGCCAGCAGTTACGGGGGGAAGGCTCAGCCCCAGCATTTT. It encodes CASSYGGKAQPQHF.

This clone was seen only once. The rearrangement links TRBV4-3 to TRBJ2-5, with 8 bases identical to TRBD1. The V gene's germline CDR1 is LGHNA and CDR2 YSLEER. Germline trimming cut 0 bases from V and 6 bases from J; bases unmatched to any gene: 9. The CDR3 spans 16 residues. CDR3 DNA sequence: TGCGCCAGCAGCCAAGATTACACAGGGGGAGTCAAGACCCAGTACTTC. This sequence encodes CASSQDYTGGVKTQYF.

The chain links TRBV7-9 to TRBJ2-1; D perhaps matches TRBD1 (5 bases). Germline CDR1 SEHNR, CDR2 FQNEAQ (reference sequence). This CDR3 spans 17 amino acids. Trimming cost V 1 base and J 2 bases, with 15 bases left between them. The CDR3 sequence: CASSLVAFSGPYNEQFF. The CDR3, as DNA: TGTGCCAGCAGCTTAGTGGCGTTTTCAGGGCCCTACAATGAGCAGTTCTTC.

This clone was counted a single time. J is TRBJ2-3 and V is TRBV11-2; 12 bases line up with TRBD2. In germline, CDR1 is SGHAT, CDR2 FQNNGV. V lost 5 bases to trimming and J lost 4 bases; unmatched junction nucleotides: 16. This CDR3 is built from 19 residues. CDR3 residues: CASSDGDGLAGIFADTQYF. The CDR3 bases are TGTGCCAGCAGCGACGGAGACGGACTAGCGGGAATCTTCGCAGATACGCAGTATTTT.

The chain uses TRBV7-8 and TRBJ2-5, with 9 bases matching TRBD2. V trimming: 7 bases; J trimming: 5 bases; junction bases outside the gene matches: 17. The CDR3 runs to 17 residues. CDR1 is SGHVS, CDR2 FQNEAQ, per germline. CDR3 region: CASIRFGAASGVETQYF. CDR3 sequence (DNA): TGTGCCAGCATCCGATTCGGGGCGGCTAGCGGGGTCGAGACCCAGTACTTC.

This sequence joins TRBV30 and TRBJ1-4, with 7 nucleotides matching TRBD1. CDR1 and CDR2 from the germline V gene are GTSNPN and SVGIG (reference sequence). This CDR3 spans 15 amino acids. The junction had 5 bases not matched to a gene; V was cut back by 4 bases and J by 0 bases. This CDR3 is CAWNRGRTTNEKLFF. CDR3 nucleotide sequence: TGTGCCTGGAACAGGGGCCGAACAACTAATGAAAAACTGTTTTTT.

CDR3: CASSLALVTNTGELFF. For the CDR3, the DNA is TGTGCCAGCAGCTTAGCGCTAGTTACCAACACCGGGGAGCTGTTTTTT. The chain is built from TRBV7-2 and TRBJ2-2; no definite D call. Trimming took 0 bases from V and 2 from J, leaving 10 bases between them. The CDR3 runs 16 residues. The germline CDR1 and CDR2 sequences are SGHTA and FQGNSA. The whole variable domain, filled in from reference TRBV7-2 and TRBJ2-2, reads GAGVSQSPSNKVTEKGKDVELRCDPISGHTALYWYRQSLGQGLEFLIYFQGNSAPDKSGLPSDRFSAERTGGSVSTLTIQRTQQEDSAVYLCASSLALVTNTGELFFGEGSRLTVL.

The chain is built from TRBV12-3 or TRBV12-4 and TRBJ1-1; D is unclear. The V and J ends lost 6 bases and 7 bases respectively, with 15 bases between them. The CDR3 spans 13 residues. DNA of the CDR3: TGTGCCAGCAGCTTAAGCCCCCCTATTGAAGCTTTCTTT. Its protein is CASSLSPPIEAFF.

The chain combines TRBV19 with TRBJ2-7, with a weak D call TRBD2 (6 bases). V shed 6 bases and J shed 7 bases, with 16 bases lying between them. The CDR3 runs 13 residues. Germline CDR1 is LNHDA and CDR2 is SQIVND (reference sequence). Here the CDR3 DNA reads TGTGCCAGTAGCAGGGACTCTCCCGGGGAGCAGTACTTC. As protein: CASSRDSPGEQYF.

The V and J genes are TRBV7-3 and TRBJ1-5; weak D call: TRBD1 (5 bases). The germline gives CDR1 SGHTA, CDR2 FQGTGA. The V gene lost 1 base and the J gene lost 0 bases, with 19 bases spanning the gap. CDR3 size: 19 residues. CDR3 bases: TGTGCCAGCAGCTTAATGGGCAGGGCTGGGGCCCTTAGCAATCAGCCCCAGCATTTT. It codes for CASSLMGRAGALSNQPQHF.

The chain has TRBV20-1 and TRBJ2-1; D not certain. Between the trimmed V and J ends, which lost 4 bases and 10 bases, there was a span of 14 bases. Germline CDR1 reads DFQATT; CDR2 reads SNEGSKA (reference sequence). CDR3 length equals 12 residues. The CDR3 DNA sequence: TGCAGTGCTAATGACCCTCCCGGGGAGCAGTTCTTC. Translating gives CSANDPPGEQFF.

The chain carries TRBV30 and TRBJ1-1; maybe TRBD1 (5 bases). Deletions cut 8 bases from V and 7 bases from J, with 14 bases between. Germline CDR1 reads GTSNPN; CDR2 reads SVGIG (reference sequence). This CDR3 contains 11 residues. The CDR3 spells CAGQKMGEAFF. Written as DNA, the CDR3 is TGTGCCGGACAAAAAATGGGTGAAGCTTTCTTT.

This chain joins TRBV5-1 and TRBJ1-2, with TRBD1 matching over 11 bases. Germline V CDR1 and CDR2: SGHRS, YFSETQ. The CDR3 covers 16 residues. Trimming at V came to 4 bases and at J to 6 bases, leaving 11 bases not matched to a gene. CDR3 residues: CASSLSGTGGVDGYTF. The CDR3 nucleotides read TGCGCCAGCAGCCTGTCCGGGACAGGGGGAGTGGATGGCTACACCTTC.

The V gene is TRBV2, the J gene TRBJ1-4, with D perhaps TRBD1 (5 bases). This CDR3 has 14 amino acids. Trimming removed 7 bases at V and 7 bases at J, with 16 bases between. From germline, CDR1 is SNHLY and CDR2 FYNNEI. CDR3 sequence (DNA): TGTGCCAGCACCCTGGCCCGGGGGGGTGAAAAACTGTTTTTT. Translating gives CASTLARGGEKLFF.

This clone came up once. The chain joins TRBV11-1 to TRBJ1-4, with 7 nucleotides matching TRBD1. The germline V gene has CDR1 SGHAT and CDR2 FQDESV (reference sequence). V was clipped by 1 base and J by 10 bases; unmatched bases: 12. The CDR3 length is 16 residues. As DNA, the CDR3 is TGTGCCAGCAGCTTAGGAGGAGGGGGCGCCAGGAGAAAACTGTTTTTT. Protein sequence: CASSLGGGGARRKLFF.